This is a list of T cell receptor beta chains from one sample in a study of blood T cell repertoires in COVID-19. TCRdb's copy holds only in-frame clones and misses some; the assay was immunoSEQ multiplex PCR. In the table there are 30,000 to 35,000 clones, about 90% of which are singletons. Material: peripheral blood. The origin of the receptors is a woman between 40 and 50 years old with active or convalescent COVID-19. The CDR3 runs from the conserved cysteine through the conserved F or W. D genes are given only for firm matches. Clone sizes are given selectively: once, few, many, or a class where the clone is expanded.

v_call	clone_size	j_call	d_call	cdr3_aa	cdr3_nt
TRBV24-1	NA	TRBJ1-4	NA	CATSELQYWMEKLFF	TGTGCCACCAGTGAACTACAATACTGGATGGAAAAACTGTTTTTT
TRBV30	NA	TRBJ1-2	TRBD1	CACEQGANYGYTF	TGTGCCTGCGAACAGGGGGCTAACTATGGCTACACCTTC
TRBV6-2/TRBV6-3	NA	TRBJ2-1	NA	CASSSPGGPYNEQFF	TGTGCCAGCAGTTCTCCCGGGGGGCCCTACAATGAGCAGTTCTTC
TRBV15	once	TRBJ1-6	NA	CATSSETAYNSPLHF	TGTGCCACCAGCAGCGAGACAGCTTATAATTCACCCCTCCACTTT
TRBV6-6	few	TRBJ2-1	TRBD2	CASSLLAANEQFF	TGTGCCAGCAGTTTGCTAGCGGCCAATGAGCAGTTCTTC
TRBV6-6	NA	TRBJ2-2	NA	CASSYYPGADTGELFF	TGTGCCAGCAGTTACTATCCGGGAGCCGACACCGGGGAGCTGTTTTTT
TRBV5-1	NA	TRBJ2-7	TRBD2	CASSGGLNEQYF	TGCGCCAGTTCGGGGGGGCTGAACGAGCAGTACTTC
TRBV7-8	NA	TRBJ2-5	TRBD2	CASSLSSGGGQRTQYF	TGTGCCAGCAGCTTGTCTAGCGGGGGGGGTCAACGGACCCAGTACTTC
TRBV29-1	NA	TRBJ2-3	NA	CSVEIWESSTDTQYF	TGCAGCGTTGAGATCTGGGAGAGTAGCACAGATACGCAGTATTTT
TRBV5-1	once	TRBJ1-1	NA	CASSLRGRGTEAFF	TGCGCCAGCAGCTTGAGGGGGAGAGGGACTGAAGCTTTCTTT
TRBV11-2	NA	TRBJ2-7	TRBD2	CASSLGPTSGGYEQYF	TGTGCCAGCAGCTTAGGGCCCACTAGCGGGGGATACGAGCAGTACTTC
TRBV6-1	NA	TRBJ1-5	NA	CASSEYRDQPQHF	TGTGCCAGCAGTGAGTATCGGGATCAGCCCCAGCATTTT
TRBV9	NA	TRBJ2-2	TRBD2	CASGRGNTGELFF	TGTGCCAGCGGGAGGGGGAACACCGGGGAGCTGTTTTTT
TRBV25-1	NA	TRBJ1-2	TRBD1	CASRGTGGIDGYTF	TGTGCCAGCAGGGGGACAGGGGGTATTGATGGCTACACCTTC
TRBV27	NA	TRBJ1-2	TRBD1	CASSYPGGGYTF	TGTGCCAGCAGTTACCCAGGGGGAGGCTACACCTTC
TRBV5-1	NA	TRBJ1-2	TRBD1	CASSLTPGTENYGYTF	TGCGCCAGCAGCTTGACCCCCGGGACAGAGAACTATGGCTACACCTTC
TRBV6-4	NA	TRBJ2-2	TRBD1	CASTYEGQPYTGELFF	TGTGCCAGCACCTATGAGGGACAGCCTTACACCGGGGAGCTGTTTTTT
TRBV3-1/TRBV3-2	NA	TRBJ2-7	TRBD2	CASSQVLAGGREQYF	TGTGCCAGCAGCCAAGTCCTGGCGGGAGGGCGCGAGCAGTACTTC
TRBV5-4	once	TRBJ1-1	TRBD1	CASRRTGGTEAFF	TGTGCCAGCAGACGTACAGGGGGCACTGAAGCTTTCTTT